The source of this T cell receptor (beta chain) is a study of blood T cell repertoires in COVID-19 (dated by TCRdb to 2020 to 2022). With regard to the full study: Samples covering the acute and convalescent phases of COVID-19 were provided by collaborators in the United States, Italy and Spain. The material from the prospective study consisted of cDNA or gDNA derived from T cells, B-cell-depleted T cells, or PBMCs. The samples were drawn from the first 160 participants of the ongoing ImmuneRACE study and from more than 1,000 subjects provided by 6 global collaborators. Subjects who had been exposed to COVID-19, were actively infected with it, or had recovered from it provided the deeply sampled blood TCRbeta repertoires that made up the dataset. The repertoires were made available in a free public database intended to serve as a resource for research on the immune response to SARS-CoV-2. A de-identified subject ID, COVID-19 status, age in years and sex were almost always included in the sample metadata. Where HLA class I and class II types were available, the types were taken from metadata supplied by the sample provider, not from assay-based typing. Results and caveats for the whole study, not just this receptor: The amount of clinical and demographic metadata varied by source and participant and was provided uncurated.

The CDR1 and CDR2 encoded by the germline V gene are LGHNA and YNFKEQ. Both ends counted, the CDR3 spans 8 residues. Whole blood was collected in K2EDTA tubes by collaborating institutions according to the institutions' own protocols. For TCRbeta analysis, collaborators shipped samples as frozen whole blood, isolated PBMCs, or DNA extracted from either of those sample types. TCRbeta CDR3 regions were amplified from genomic DNA by means of the immunoSEQ Assay, a bias-controlled multiplex PCR. The paper's processing steps were these. Nucleated cell counts per sample were estimated from amplification of reference gene primers within the assay. To quantify the absolute abundance of each unique TCRbeta CDR3 rearrangement, sequence reads were collapsed and filtered. Productive Simpson clonality was computed per sample as the square root of Simpson's diversity index over productive rearrangements. TCRdb holds this immuneACCESS table with in-frame rearrangements only. Some clones are missing; in checked studies, unresolved V genes explain under half, and the rest has no known cause. V, J and clone size were drawn from that table, and D and trimming were deduced from the DNA. The sample yields 50,000 to 75,000 clones; roughly 86% were counted once. The ten most abundant clones make up approximately 1.3% of the sample.

Turning to this clone: There is no known antigen for this receptor. Because the CDR3 is missing its conserved closing phenylalanine or tryptophan, this is likely a read error. The limits of the CDR3 on the DNA are not certain, so only TCRdb's listed CDR3 is given.

The TCR was taken from a man aged 55 to 70 with acute or convalescent COVID-19. Sequenced material: peripheral blood. The chain was built from TRBV4-2 and TRBJ1-2; the table gives TRBD1 as D, unverified against the DNA. CDR3 loop: CASSPGHP.